These 13 T cell receptor beta chains came from one sample sequenced in a study of blood T cell repertoires in COVID-19. TCRdb keeps only in-frame clones here, not all; method: immunoSEQ multiplex PCR. The sample lists fewer than 120,000 clones; 70% to 90% were seen once. Material: peripheral blood. Receptor source: a human donor in a cohort sampled during active COVID-19.

DNA for the CDR3: TGTGCCAGCAGCCGAACAGGAAACCTTTATGGCTACACCTTC. It encodes CASSRTGNLYGYTF. This chain links TRBV5-4 with TRBJ1-2, with a weak D call TRBD1 (5 bases). The germline V gene has CDR1 SGHNT and CDR2 YYREEE (reference sequence). The CDR3 is 14 residues long. V dropped 4 bases and J dropped 5 bases, with 15 bases sitting between them.

This clone was counted only a few times. The V and J genes are TRBV28 and TRBJ1-6, with D possibly matching TRBD1 (5 bases). Germline V gives CDR1 MDHEN, CDR2 SYDVKM. V was trimmed by 9 bases and J by 7 bases, leaving 13 bases between them. This CDR3 spans 13 amino acids. The CDR3 reads CASTGTGNSPLHF. The CDR3 DNA reads as TGTGCCAGTACCGGGACTGGGAATTCACCCCTCCACTTT.

This clone occurred a few times. The gene calls are TRBV13 and TRBJ2-1; the match to TRBD2 covers 8 bases. The J segment lost 12 bases and the V segment lost 2 bases, leaving 21 bases of the junction unmatched. The CDR3 covers 18 residues. Per germline, CDR1 PRHDT and CDR2 FYEKMQ (reference sequence). This chain's CDR3 is CASSLLIGAEREKVRQFF. The CDR3 DNA reads as TGTGCCAGCAGCTTATTGATAGGTGCGGAGCGGGAGAAAGTCCGGCAGTTCTTC.

V gene TRBV18 combines with J gene TRBJ2-1; perhaps TRBD1 as D (6 bases). Trimming removed 4 bases at V and 3 bases at J, with 16 bases between. Germline values: CDR1 KGHSH, CDR2 LQKENI. This CDR3 has 16 residues. CDR3 region: CASSRAQGASYNEQFF. In DNA, the CDR3 is TGTGCCAGCTCACGGGCACAGGGTGCGAGCTACAATGAGCAGTTCTTC.

This chain joins TRBV28 and TRBJ2-3; 9 bases map to TRBD2. The CDR3 spans 17 residues. Germline trimming cut 2 bases from V and 5 bases from J; bases unmatched to any gene: 11. The V gene's germline CDR1 is MDHEN and CDR2 SYDVKM. CDR3 nucleotide sequence: TGTGCCAGCAGTTTAAAGGGGAGGGGACTAGCCAGAGATACGCAGTATTTT. It is translated as CASSLKGRGLARDTQYF.

The gene calls are TRBV25-1 and TRBJ2-2, with D possibly matching TRBD1 (6 bases). The germline V gene has CDR1 MGHDK and CDR2 SYGVNS. Trimming removed 4 bases at V and 6 bases at J, with 12 bases between. The CDR3 is 14 amino acids. This CDR3 is CASSVITGSGELFF. The DNA of the CDR3 is TGTGCCAGCAGTGTTATAACAGGGTCCGGGGAGCTGTTTTTT. The variable domain in full, with the rest retrieved from reference TRBV25-1 and TRBJ2-2, is EADIYQTPRYLVIGTGKKITLECSQTMGHDKMYWYQQDPGMELHLIHYSYGVNSTEKGDLSSESTVSRIRTEHFPLTLESARPSHTSQYLCASSVITGSGELFFGEGSRLTVL.

The rearrangement links TRBV9 to TRBJ1-1; a possible D gene is TRBD1 (6 bases). Looked up from germline, CDR1 is SGDLS and CDR2 is YYNGEE. V dropped 0 bases and J dropped 11 bases, with 14 bases sitting between them. The length of the CDR3 is 13 residues. CDR3 sequence (DNA): TGTGCCAGCAGCGTAGGTTCAGGGGTAGGCGCTTTCTTT. It is translated as CASSVGSGVGAFF.

The chain is built from TRBV7-2 and TRBJ1-2, with unresolved D. The V gene lost 3 bases and the J gene lost 4 bases, with 6 bases spanning the gap. CDR3 length: 12 amino acids. Per the germline V gene, CDR1 is SGHTA and CDR2 is FQGNSA. As DNA, the CDR3 is TGTGCCAGCAGCTTTTCGAGCTATGGCTACACCTTC. Its translation is CASSFSSYGYTF.

This rearrangement joins TRBV19 to TRBJ2-1, with 8 bases matching TRBD1. Losses at the gene ends were 1 base for V and 9 bases for J; bases not matched to a gene: 5. Germline loops: CDR1 LNHDA, CDR2 SQIVND (reference sequence). CDR3 length: 14 amino acids. The CDR3 bases are TGTGCCAGTAGTATAGGGGGGACAGGTAGTGAGCAGTTCTTC. Translating gives CASSIGGTGSEQFF.

The chain carries TRBV7-8 and TRBJ2-7; D is unresolved. Deletions cut 5 bases from V and 2 bases from J, with 7 bases between. From germline, CDR1 is SGHVS and CDR2 FQNEAQ. The CDR3 loop spans 12 amino acids. CDR3 sequence (DNA): TGTGCCAGCAGCCCTGACACCTACGAGCAGTACTTC. Translating it yields CASSPDTYEQYF. The complete variable domain, with remaining parts taken from reference TRBV7-8 and TRBJ2-7, reads GAGVSQSPRYKVAKRGQDVALRCDPISGHVSLFWYQQALGQGPEFLTYFQNEAQLDKSGLPSDRFFAERPEGSVSTLKIQRTQQEDSAVYLCASSPDTYEQYFGPGTRLTVT.

V and J are TRBV29-1 and TRBJ2-5, with D possibly TRBD1 on 5 matching bases. Trimming took off 3 bases at V and 2 bases at J, with 10 bases between the two ends. The CDR3 loop spans 13 amino acids. CDR1 and CDR2 from the germline V gene are SQVTM and ANQGSEA. CDR3 protein: CSVDSAGQETQYF. The CDR3 coding sequence is TGCAGCGTTGATTCGGCAGGGCAAGAGACCCAGTACTTC.

This chain uses TRBV7-2 with TRBJ2-5; TRBD2 agrees at 7 bases. Germline loops: CDR1 SGHTA, CDR2 FQGNSA. Unmatched junction bases numbered 11, after V lost 5 bases and J lost 5 bases. CDR3 length: 15 residues. DNA of the CDR3: TGTGCCAGCAGCCCGACTTCGGGGGGTGGGGAGACCCAGTACTTC. Translating gives CASSPTSGGGETQYF. The full variable domain, rest sourced from reference TRBV7-2 and TRBJ2-5, is GAGVSQSPSNKVTEKGKDVELRCDPISGHTALYWYRQSLGQGLEFLIYFQGNSAPDKSGLPSDRFSAERTGGSVSTLTIQRTQQEDSAVYLCASSPTSGGGETQYFGPGTRLLVL.

The V gene is TRBV5-4, the J gene TRBJ2-7; 7 nucleotides line up with TRBD2. The V gene end was trimmed by 0 bases and the J gene end by 5 bases; junction bases not matched to a gene: 5. Germline CDR1 SGHNT, CDR2 YYREEE (reference sequence). The CDR3 sequence is 14 residues long. The CDR3 coding sequence is TGTGCCAGCAGCTTGGCCGGGACTAATAACGAGCAGTACTTC. Translation: CASSLAGTNNEQYF.